These 9 T cell receptor beta chains came from one sample sequenced in a study of control samples from healthy donors and cancer patients. Sequencing used immunoSEQ multiplex PCR; TCRdb keeps in-frame clones, though not all of them. The table includes about 79,000 clones, roughly 93% detected once. Sequencing was done on a sample of PBMCs. The receptors derive from a woman aged 40 to 50 with lung cancer.

The rearrangement uses TRBV9 and TRBJ1-3; D gene uncertain. Deletions cut 4 bases from V and 1 base from J, with 12 bases between. Germline CDR1 is SGDLS and CDR2 is YYNGEE. The CDR3 has 15 residues. The CDR3 reads CASSPRLGSGNTIYF. The CDR3 nucleotides are TGTGCCAGCAGCCCTCGCTTAGGTTCTGGAAACACCATATATTTT.

This rearrangement joins TRBV2 to TRBJ2-7; 9 nucleotides line up with TRBD1. V gave up 7 bases and J gave up 4 bases; unmatched junction bases: 8. The CDR3 sequence is 14 residues long. The germline V gene encodes CDR1 SNHLY and CDR2 FYNNEI. In nucleotides, the CDR3 is TGTGCCAGCAACAGGGGGCGCGGGGGTTACGAGCAGTACTTC. It yields the protein CASNRGRGGYEQYF. The full variable domain, rest sourced from reference TRBV2 and TRBJ2-7, is EPEVTQTPSHQVTQMGQEVILRCVPISNHLYFYWYRQILGQKVEFLVSFYNNEISEKSEIFDDQFSVERPDGSNFTLKIRSTKLEDSAMYFCASNRGRGGYEQYFGPGTRLTVT.

This chain joins TRBV6-5 and TRBJ1-5; TRBD1 might be the D (5 bases). This CDR3 region has 14 residues. V was clipped by 9 bases and J by 5 bases, with 17 bases between them. The germline V gene has CDR1 MNHEY and CDR2 SVGAGI. CDR3 DNA: TGTGCCAGTCAAGAATTGACAGACCATCAGCCCCAGCATTTT. It is translated as CASQELTDHQPQHF.

The chain uses TRBV27 and TRBJ2-7; 14 nucleotides match TRBD2. The germline gives CDR1 MNHEY, CDR2 SMNVEV (reference sequence). V lost 4 bases to trimming and J lost 1 base; unmatched junction nucleotides: 3. This CDR3 comprises 16 residues. CDR3 protein: CASSSGTSGGSYEQYF. The CDR3 DNA follows: TGTGCCAGCAGTTCCGGGACTAGCGGGGGATCCTACGAGCAGTACTTC.

The CDR3 DNA is TGTGCCAGTAGTATTGGGATGTACACCGGGGAGCTGTTTTTT. Residues: CASSIGMYTGELFF. The V and J genes are TRBV19 and TRBJ2-2, with D uncertain. CDR3 length: 14 amino acids. From germline, CDR1 is LNHDA and CDR2 SQIVND (reference sequence). Trimming took off 3 bases at V and 3 bases at J, with 8 bases between the two ends.

The CDR3 here is CASSQVAIAEKLFF. The CDR3 DNA reads TGCGCCAGCAGCCAAGTCGCCATCGCCGAAAAACTGTTTTTT. The chain has TRBV4-1 and TRBJ1-4, with unresolved D. Trimming shortened V by 1 base and J by 8 bases, and 11 bases separated the two germline ends. This CDR3 has 14 amino acids. Looked up from germline, CDR1 is MGHRA and CDR2 is YSYEKL.

The V gene is TRBV5-6, the J gene TRBJ2-3; a weak D match, TRBD1 (5 bases). This CDR3 has 15 residues. Germline V gene sequence: CDR1 SGHDT, CDR2 YYEEEE. The V gene lost 2 bases and the J gene lost 4 bases, with 14 bases spanning the gap. The CDR3 is CASSLRVTGADTQYF. The CDR3, as DNA: TGTGCCAGCAGCTTAAGGGTAACAGGTGCAGATACGCAGTATTTT.

The CDR3 sequence is CASSLAWYANTEAFF. For the CDR3, the DNA is TGTGCCAGCAGCTTAGCTTGGTACGCGAACACTGAAGCTTTCTTT. This rearrangement joins TRBV7-9 to TRBJ1-1; the D is unclear. Germline V lookup: CDR1 SEHNR, CDR2 FQNEAQ (reference sequence). CDR3 length: 15 residues. The V end lost 0 bases, the J end lost 1 base, and 9 bases lay between the germline ends.

The chain uses TRBV7-9 and TRBJ1-4; D remains ambiguous. V gave up 4 bases and J gave up 3 bases, with 12 bases separating them. Per germline, CDR1 SEHNR and CDR2 FQNEAQ (reference sequence). The CDR3 contains 15 residues. The CDR3 nucleotides read TGTGCCAGCAGCTCTGCGGATGGTCCTAATGAAAAACTGTTTTTT. Its protein product is CASSSADGPNEKLFF.